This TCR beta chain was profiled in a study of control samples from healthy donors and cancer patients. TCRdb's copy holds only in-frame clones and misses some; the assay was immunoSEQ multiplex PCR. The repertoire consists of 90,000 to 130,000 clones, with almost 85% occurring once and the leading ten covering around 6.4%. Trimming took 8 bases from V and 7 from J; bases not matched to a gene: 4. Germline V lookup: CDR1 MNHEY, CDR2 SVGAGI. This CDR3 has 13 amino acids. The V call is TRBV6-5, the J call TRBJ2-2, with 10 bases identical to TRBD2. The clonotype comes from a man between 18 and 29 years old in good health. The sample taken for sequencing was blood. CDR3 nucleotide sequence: TGTGCCAGCCTAGCGGGGGTCGGCGGGGAGCTGTTTTTT. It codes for CASLAGVGGELFF.